This TCR beta chain was retrieved from a study of control samples from healthy donors and cancer patients. V lost 8 bases, J lost 2 bases, and 8 bases stayed unmatched. The CDR3 length is 15 residues. CDR1 and CDR2 (germline): SEHNR, FQNEAQ (reference sequence). Some clones are missing from TCRdb's copy, which holds only in-frame ones; the method was immunoSEQ multiplex PCR. The sample consists of about 92,000 clones, roughly 86% of them appearing once. The sequenced material came from blood. The receptor comes from a woman aged 60-75 years in good health. The V call is TRBV7-9, the J call TRBJ2-3, with TRBD1 identical over 9 bases. This CDR3 is CASDKTGGDTDTQYF. The CDR3 DNA follows: TGTGCCAGCGACAAGACAGGGGGGGACACAGATACGCAGTATTTT.